This T cell receptor (beta chain) was found in a study of blood T cell repertoires in COVID-19. Across the study: The United States, Italy and Spain provided the acute and convalescent COVID-19 samples.

In the original analysis: Estimation of nucleated cell counts relied on the amplification of reference gene primers. Clones were sequenced by immunoSEQ multiplex PCR, and TCRdb holds only the in-frame ones, with some missing. V, J and clone size derive from that table, while D and trimming were established from the DNA sequence. This sample has approximately 260,000 clones, with about 80% found just once. V gave up 5 bases and J gave up 2 bases, with 10 bases separating them. The CDR3 is made up of 14 amino acids. In germline, CDR1 is LNHNV, CDR2 YYDKDF (reference sequence). Sequencing was done on a sample of peripheral blood. The chain carries TRBV15 and TRBJ1-3, with TRBD1 as a possible D gene (6 bases). The TCR sequence derives from a human donor in a cohort sampled during active COVID-19. DNA for the CDR3: TGTGCCACCAGCCCCAGGGGAGCTGGAAACACCATATATTTT. Protein: CATSPRGAGNTIYF.